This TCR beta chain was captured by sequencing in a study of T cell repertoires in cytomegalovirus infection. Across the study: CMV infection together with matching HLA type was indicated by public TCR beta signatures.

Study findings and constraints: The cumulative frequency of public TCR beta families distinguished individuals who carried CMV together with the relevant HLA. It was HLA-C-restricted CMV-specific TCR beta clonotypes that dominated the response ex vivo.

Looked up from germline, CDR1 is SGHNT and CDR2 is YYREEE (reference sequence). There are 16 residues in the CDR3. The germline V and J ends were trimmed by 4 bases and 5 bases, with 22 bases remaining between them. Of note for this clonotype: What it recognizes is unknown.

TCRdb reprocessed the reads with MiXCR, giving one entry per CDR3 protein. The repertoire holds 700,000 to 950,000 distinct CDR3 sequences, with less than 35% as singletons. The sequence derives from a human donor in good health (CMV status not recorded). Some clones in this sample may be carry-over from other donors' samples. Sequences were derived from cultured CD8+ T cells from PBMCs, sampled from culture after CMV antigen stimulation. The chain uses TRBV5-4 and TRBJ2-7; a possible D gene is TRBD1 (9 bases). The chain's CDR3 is CASSPTGGTGYHEQYF. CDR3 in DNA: TGTGCCAGCAGCCCGACGGGGGGGACAGGGTACCACGAGCAGTACTTC.